Listed below are T cell receptor beta chains from one sample, sequenced in a study of cytomegalovirus exposure and HLA in healthy donors. The assay was immunoSEQ multiplex PCR, and TCRdb's table has in-frame clones only and misses some. The data hold 100,000 to 150,000 clones, with roughly four fifths observed a single time. Sample: PBMCs. The origin of the receptors is a woman in her sixties or seventies in good health and CMV-seropositive. Each CDR3 is given without its conserved first and last residue.

cdr3_aa: ASSLRYRGPYNEQF; j_call: TRBJ2-1; v_call: TRBV11-3
cdr3_aa: ASSSGLDLGQETQY; j_call: TRBJ2-5; v_call: TRBV5-1
cdr3_aa: ASSLEGRGLSNQPQH; j_call: TRBJ1-5; v_call: TRBV5-6
cdr3_aa: ASSWADGSVYEQY; j_call: TRBJ2-7; v_call: TRBV6-6
cdr3_aa: SVEEIGRGRNTEAF; j_call: TRBJ1-1; v_call: TRBV29-1
cdr3_aa: ASSSGTSGGRSIGELF; j_call: TRBJ2-2; v_call: TRBV19
cdr3_aa: ASSSSGGAQETQY; j_call: TRBJ2-5; v_call: TRBV28
cdr3_aa: ASSSDINEQF; j_call: TRBJ2-1; v_call: TRBV7-2
cdr3_aa: ASSVGTSGPYNEQF; j_call: TRBJ2-1; v_call: TRBV9
cdr3_aa: ASSPEGGVRAKNIQY; j_call: TRBJ2-4; v_call: TRBV7-2
cdr3_aa: ASSYGTDTGGYT; j_call: TRBJ1-2; v_call: TRBV6-5
cdr3_aa: ASSSEGKNYGYT; j_call: TRBJ1-2; v_call: TRBV5-1
cdr3_aa: ASSLVGQYTDEQY; j_call: TRBJ2-7; v_call: TRBV5-1
cdr3_aa: ASSLGTNYGYT; j_call: TRBJ1-2; v_call: TRBV5-1